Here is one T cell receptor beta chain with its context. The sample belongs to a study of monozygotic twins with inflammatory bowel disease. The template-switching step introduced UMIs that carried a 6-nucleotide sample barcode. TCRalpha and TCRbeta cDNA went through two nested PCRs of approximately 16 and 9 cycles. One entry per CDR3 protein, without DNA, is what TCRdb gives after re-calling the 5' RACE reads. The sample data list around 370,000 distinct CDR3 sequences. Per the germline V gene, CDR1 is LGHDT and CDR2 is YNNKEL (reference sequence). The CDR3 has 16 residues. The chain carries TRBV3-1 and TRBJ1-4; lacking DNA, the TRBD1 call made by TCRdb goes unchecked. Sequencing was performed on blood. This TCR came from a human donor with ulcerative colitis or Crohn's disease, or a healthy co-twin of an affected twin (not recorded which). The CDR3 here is CASSRARGTGNEKLFF. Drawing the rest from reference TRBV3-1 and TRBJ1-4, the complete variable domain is DTAVSQTPKYLVTQMGNDKSIKCEQNLGHDTMYWYKQDSKKFLKIMFSYNNKELIINETVPNRFSPKSPDKAHLNLHINSLELGDSAVYFCASSRARGTGNEKLFFGSGTQLSVL.